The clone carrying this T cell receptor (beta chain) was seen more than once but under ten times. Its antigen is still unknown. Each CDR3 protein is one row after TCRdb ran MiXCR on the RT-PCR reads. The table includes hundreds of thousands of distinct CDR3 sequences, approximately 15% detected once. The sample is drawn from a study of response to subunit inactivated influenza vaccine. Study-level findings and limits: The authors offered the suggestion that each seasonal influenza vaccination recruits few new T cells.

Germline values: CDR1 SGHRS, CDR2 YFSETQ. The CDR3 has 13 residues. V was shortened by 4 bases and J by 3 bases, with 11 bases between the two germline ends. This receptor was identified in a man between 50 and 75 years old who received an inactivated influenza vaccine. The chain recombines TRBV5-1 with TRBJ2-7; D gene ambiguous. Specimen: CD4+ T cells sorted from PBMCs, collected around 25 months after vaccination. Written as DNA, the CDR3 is TGCGCCAGCAGCCCACAAGGATACTACGAGCAGTACTTC. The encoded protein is CASSPQGYYEQYF.